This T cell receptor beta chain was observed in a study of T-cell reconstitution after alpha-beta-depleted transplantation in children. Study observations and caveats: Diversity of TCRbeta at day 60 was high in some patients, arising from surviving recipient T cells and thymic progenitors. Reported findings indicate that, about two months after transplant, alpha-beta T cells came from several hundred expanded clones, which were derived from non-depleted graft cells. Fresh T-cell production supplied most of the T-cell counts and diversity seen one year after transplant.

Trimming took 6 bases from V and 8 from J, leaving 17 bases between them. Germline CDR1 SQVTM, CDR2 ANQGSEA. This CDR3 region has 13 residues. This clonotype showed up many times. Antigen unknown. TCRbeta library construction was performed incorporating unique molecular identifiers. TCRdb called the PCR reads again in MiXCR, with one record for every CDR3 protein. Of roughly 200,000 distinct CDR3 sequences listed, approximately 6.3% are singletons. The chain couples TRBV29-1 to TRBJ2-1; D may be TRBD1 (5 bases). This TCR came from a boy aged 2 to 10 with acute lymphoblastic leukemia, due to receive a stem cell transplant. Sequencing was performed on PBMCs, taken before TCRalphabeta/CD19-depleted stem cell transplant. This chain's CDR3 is CSVRIGDRYEQFF. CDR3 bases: TGCAGCGTCCGGATAGGGGATCGCTATGAGCAGTTCTTC.